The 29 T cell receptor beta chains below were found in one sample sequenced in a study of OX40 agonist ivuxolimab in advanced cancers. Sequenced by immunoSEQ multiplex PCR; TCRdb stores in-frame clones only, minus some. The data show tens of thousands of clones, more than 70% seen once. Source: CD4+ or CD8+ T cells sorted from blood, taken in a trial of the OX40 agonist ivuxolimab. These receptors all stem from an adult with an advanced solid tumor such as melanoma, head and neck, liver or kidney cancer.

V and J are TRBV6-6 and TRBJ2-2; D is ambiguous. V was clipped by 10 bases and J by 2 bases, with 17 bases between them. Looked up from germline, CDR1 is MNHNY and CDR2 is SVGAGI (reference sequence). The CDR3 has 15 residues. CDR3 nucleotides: TGTGCCACCCGCCCGGAGACTCACAACACCGGGGAGCTGTTTTTT. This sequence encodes CATRPETHNTGELFF.

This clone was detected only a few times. CDR3 protein: CASSVDTGGYGYTF. As DNA, the CDR3 is TGTGCCAGCAGCGTAGATACAGGGGGCTATGGCTACACCTTC. This rearrangement joins TRBV9 to TRBJ1-2; 8 bases align to TRBD1. V dropped 0 bases and J dropped 4; count of bases not matched to a gene: 2. The CDR3 totals 14 residues. Germline-derived CDR1 and CDR2 are SGDLS and YYNGEE.

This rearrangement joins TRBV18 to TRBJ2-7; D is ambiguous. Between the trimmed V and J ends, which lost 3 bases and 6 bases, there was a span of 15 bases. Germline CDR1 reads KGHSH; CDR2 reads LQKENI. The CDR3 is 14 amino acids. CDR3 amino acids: CASSPTRGGSEQYF. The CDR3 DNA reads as TGTGCCAGCTCACCGACCCGCGGCGGTAGCGAGCAGTACTTC.

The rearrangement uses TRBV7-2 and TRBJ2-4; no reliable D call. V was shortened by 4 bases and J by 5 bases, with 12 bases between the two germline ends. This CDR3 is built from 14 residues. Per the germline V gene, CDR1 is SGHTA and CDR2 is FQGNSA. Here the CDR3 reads CASSSRLNQNIQYF. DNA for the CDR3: TGTGCCAGCAGCTCCCGGTTGAACCAAAACATTCAGTACTTC.

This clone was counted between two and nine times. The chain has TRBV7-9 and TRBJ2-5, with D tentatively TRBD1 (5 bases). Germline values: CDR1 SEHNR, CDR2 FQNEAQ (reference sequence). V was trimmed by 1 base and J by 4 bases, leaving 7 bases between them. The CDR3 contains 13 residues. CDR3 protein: CASSLERGETQYF. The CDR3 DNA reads TGTGCCAGCAGCTTAGAAAGGGGAGAGACCCAGTACTTC.

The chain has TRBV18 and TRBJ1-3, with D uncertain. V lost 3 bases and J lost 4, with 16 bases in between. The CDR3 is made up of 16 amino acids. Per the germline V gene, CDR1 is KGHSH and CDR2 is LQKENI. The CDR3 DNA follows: TGTGCCAGCTCACCCACAGACGGCGTGGGGGGAAACACCATATATTTT. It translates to CASSPTDGVGGNTIYF.

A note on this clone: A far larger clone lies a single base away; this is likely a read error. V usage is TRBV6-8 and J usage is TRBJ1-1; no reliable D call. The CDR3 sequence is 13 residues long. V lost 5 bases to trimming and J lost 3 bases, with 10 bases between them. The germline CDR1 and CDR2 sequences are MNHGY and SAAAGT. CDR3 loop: CASSPRGDTEAFF. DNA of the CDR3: TGTGCCAGCAGTCCACGGGGTGACACTGAAGCTTTCTTT.

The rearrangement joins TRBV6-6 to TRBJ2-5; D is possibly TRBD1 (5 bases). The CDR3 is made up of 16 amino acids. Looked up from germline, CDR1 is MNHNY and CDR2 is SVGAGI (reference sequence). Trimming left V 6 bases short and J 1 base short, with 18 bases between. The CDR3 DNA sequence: TGTGCCAGCAGCGACCCCTTCACAGGTGCCCAAGAGACCCAGTACTTC. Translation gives CASSDPFTGAQETQYF.

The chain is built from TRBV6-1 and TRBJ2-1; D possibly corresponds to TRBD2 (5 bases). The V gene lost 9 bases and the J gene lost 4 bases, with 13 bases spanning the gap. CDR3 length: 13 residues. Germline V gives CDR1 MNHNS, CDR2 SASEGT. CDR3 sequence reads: CASSEGPYNEQFF. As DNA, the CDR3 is TGTGCCAGTTCCGAGGGCCCTTACAATGAGCAGTTCTTC.

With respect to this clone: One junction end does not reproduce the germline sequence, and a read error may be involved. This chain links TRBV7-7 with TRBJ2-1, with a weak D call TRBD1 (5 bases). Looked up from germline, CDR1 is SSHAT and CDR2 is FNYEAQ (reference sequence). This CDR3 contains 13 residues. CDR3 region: CASSTGADNEQFF. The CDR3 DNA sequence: TGTGCTAGCAGCACTGGGGCAGACAATGAGCAGTTCTTC. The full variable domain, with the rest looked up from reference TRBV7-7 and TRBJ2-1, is GAGVSQSPRYKVTKRGQDVTLRCDPISSHATLYWYQQALGQGPEFLTYFNYEAQPDKSGLPSDRFSAERPEGSISTLTIQRTEQRDSAMYRCASSTGADNEQFFGPGTRLTVL.

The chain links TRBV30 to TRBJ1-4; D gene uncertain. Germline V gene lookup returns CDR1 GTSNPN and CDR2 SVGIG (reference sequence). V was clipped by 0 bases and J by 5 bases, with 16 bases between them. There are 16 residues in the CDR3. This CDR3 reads CAWSVWAGLGNEKLFF. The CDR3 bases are TGTGCCTGGAGTGTATGGGCCGGCCTTGGGAATGAAAAACTGTTTTTT.

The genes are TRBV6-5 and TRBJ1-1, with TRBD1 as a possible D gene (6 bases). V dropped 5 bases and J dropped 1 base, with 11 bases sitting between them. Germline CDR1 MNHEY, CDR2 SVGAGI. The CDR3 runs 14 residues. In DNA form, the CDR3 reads TGTGCCAGCAGTAAAGGACAGCAGAACACTGAAGCTTTCTTT. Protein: CASSKGQQNTEAFF.

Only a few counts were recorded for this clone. The CDR3 sequence is CASSYGQDSYEQYF. In nucleotides, the CDR3 is TGTGCCAGCAGCTACGGACAGGATTCCTACGAGCAGTACTTC. V and J are TRBV11-3 and TRBJ2-7; 7 nucleotides agree with TRBD1. The length of the CDR3 is 14 residues. From germline, CDR1 is SGHNT and CDR2 YENEEA. V was pared by 4 bases and J by 1 base, with 4 bases of the junction left unmatched.

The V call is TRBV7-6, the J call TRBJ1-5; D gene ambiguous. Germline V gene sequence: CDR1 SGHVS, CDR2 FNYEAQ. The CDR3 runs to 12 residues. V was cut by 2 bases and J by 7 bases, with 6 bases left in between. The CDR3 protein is CASSLWIQPQHF. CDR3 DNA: TGTGCCAGCAGCTTATGGATACAGCCCCAGCATTTT.

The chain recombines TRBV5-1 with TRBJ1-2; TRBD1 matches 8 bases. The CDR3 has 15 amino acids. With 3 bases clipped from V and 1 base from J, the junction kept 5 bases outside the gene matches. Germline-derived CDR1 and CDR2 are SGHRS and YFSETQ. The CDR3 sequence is CASSSRTGSNYGYTF. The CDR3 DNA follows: TGCGCCAGCAGCTCCCGGACAGGGAGTAACTATGGCTACACCTTC. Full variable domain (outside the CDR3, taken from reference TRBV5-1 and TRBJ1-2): KAGVTQTPRYLIKTRGQQVTLSCSPISGHRSVSWYQQTPGQGLQFLFEYFSETQRNKGNFPGRFSGRQFSNSRSEMNVSTLELGDSALYLCASSSRTGSNYGYTFGSGTRLTVV.

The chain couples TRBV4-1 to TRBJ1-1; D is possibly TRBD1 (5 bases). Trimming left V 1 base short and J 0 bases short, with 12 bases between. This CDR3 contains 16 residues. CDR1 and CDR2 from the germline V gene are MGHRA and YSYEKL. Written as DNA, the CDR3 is TGCGCCAGCAGCCAAGTCCGGACACTGATGAACACTGAAGCTTTCTTT. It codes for CASSQVRTLMNTEAFF.

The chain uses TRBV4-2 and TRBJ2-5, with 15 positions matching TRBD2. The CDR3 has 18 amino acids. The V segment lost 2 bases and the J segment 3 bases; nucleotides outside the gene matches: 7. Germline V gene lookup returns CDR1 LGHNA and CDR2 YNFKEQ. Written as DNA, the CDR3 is TGTGCCAGCAGCCAACCGGGACTAGCGGGAGGCTGGGAAGAGACCCAGTACTTC. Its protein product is CASSQPGLAGGWEETQYF.

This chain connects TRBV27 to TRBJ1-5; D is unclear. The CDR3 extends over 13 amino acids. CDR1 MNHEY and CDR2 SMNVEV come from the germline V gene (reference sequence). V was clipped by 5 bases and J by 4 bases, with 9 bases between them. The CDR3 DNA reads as TGTGCCAGCAGTCCCAGCCAGAATCAGCCCCAGCATTTT. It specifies CASSPSQNQPQHF.

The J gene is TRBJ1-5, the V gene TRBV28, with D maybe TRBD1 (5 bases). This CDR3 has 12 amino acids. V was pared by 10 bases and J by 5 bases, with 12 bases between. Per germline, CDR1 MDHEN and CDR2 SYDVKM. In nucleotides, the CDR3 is TGTGCCATCCAGGGTAGAGATCAGCCCCAGCATTTT. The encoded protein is CAIQGRDQPQHF.

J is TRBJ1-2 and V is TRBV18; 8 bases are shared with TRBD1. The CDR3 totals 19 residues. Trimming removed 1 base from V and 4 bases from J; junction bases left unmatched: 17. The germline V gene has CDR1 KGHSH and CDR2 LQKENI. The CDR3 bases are TGTGCCAGCTCACCACTTAATTATCCCGGGACAGGAAACATCTATGGCTACACCTTC. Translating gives CASSPLNYPGTGNIYGYTF.

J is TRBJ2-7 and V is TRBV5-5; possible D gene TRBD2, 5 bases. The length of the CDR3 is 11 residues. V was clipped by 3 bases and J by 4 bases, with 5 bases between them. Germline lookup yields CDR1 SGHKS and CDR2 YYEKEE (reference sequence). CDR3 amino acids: CASSWTYEQYF. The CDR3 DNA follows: TGTGCCAGCAGCTGGACTTACGAGCAGTACTTC.

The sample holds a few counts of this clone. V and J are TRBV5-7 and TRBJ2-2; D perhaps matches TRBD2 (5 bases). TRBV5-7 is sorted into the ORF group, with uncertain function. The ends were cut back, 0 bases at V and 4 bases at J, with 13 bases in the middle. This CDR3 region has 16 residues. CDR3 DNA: TGTGCCAGCAGCTTGGTTAGCGAAGGGATCACCGGGGAGCTGTTTTTT. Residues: CASSLVSEGITGELFF.

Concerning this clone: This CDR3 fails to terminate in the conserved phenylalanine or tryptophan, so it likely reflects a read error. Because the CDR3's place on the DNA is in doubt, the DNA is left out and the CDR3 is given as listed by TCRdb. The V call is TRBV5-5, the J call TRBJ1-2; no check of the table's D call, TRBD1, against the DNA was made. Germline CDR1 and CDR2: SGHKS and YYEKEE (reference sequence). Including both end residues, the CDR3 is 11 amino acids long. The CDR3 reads CAHVGQGPVRL.

The CDR3: CASRGGGRNTGYGYTF. CDR3 DNA sequence: TGTGCCAGCAGGGGGGGTGGGCGCAATACGGGGTATGGCTACACCTTC. This sequence joins TRBV28 and TRBJ1-2; TRBD1 might be the D (5 bases). This CDR3 contains 16 residues. V lost 6 bases to trimming and J lost 5 bases, with 22 bases between them. The germline gives CDR1 MDHEN, CDR2 SYDVKM.

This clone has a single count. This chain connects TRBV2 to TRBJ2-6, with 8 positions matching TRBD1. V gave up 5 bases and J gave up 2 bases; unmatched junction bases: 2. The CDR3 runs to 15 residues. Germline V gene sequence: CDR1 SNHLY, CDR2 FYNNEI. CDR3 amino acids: CASSPGGAGANVLTF. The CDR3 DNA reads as TGTGCCAGCAGTCCAGGGGGCGCTGGGGCCAACGTCCTGACTTTC.

For the CDR3, the DNA is TGTGCCAGCAGCTTGGTATTAGCGGGAGGTCGGAATGAGCAGTTCTTC. Translated: CASSLVLAGGRNEQFF. The chain employs TRBV5-6 and TRBJ2-1, with TRBD2 identical over 10 bases. Trimming at V came to 0 bases and at J to 7 bases, leaving 7 bases not matched to a gene. Germline V gene data show CDR1 as SGHDT and CDR2 as YYEEEE. This CDR3 is 16 amino acids long.

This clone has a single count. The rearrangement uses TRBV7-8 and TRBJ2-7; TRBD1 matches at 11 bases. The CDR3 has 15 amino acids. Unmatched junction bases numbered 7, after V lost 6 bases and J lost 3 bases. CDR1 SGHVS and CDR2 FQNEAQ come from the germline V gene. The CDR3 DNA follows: TGTGCCAGCAGTACCGGACAGGGGGCGGTCTACGAGCAGTACTTC. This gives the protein CASSTGQGAVYEQYF.

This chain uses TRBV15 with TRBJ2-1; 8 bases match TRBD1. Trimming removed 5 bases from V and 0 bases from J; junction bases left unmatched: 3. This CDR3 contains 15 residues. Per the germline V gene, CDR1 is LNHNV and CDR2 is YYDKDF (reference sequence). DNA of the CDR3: TGTGCCACCAGCTTAACAGGGGGCTCCTACAATGAGCAGTTCTTC. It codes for CATSLTGGSYNEQFF.

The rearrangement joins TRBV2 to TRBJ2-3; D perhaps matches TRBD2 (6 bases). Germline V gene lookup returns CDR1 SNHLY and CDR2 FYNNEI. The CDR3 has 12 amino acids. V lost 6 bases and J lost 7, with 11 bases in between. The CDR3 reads CASRSSANTQYF. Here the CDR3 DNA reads TGTGCCAGCAGGTCTAGCGCAAATACGCAGTATTTT.